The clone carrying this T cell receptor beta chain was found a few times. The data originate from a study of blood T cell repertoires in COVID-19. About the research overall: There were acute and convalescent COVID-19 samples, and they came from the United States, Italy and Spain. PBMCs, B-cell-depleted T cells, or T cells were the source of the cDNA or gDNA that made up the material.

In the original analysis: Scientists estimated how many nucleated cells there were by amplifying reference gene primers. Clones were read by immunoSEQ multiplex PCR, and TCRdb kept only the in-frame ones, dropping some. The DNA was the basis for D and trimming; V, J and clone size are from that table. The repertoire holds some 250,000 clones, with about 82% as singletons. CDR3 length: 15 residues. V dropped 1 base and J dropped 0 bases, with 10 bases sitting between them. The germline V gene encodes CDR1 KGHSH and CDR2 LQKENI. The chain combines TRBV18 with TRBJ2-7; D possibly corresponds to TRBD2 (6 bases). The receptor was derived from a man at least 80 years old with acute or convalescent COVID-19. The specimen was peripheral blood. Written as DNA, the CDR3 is TGTGCCAGCTCACCACGACAGACTAGCTCCTACGAGCAGTACTTC. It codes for CASSPRQTSSYEQYF. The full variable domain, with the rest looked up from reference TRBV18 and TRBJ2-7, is NAGVMQNPRHLVRRRGQEARLRCSPMKGHSHVYWYRQLPEEGLKFMVYLQKENIIDESGMPKERFSAEFPKEGPSILRIQQVVRGDSAAYFCASSPRQTSSYEQYFGPGTRLTVT.